The following is a T cell receptor (beta chain) sequence with its context. Germline assignment: CDR1 GTSNPN and CDR2 SVGIG (reference sequence). This CDR3 region has 12 residues. The V segment lost 5 bases and the J segment 4 bases; nucleotides outside the gene matches: 3. Some clones are missing from TCRdb's copy, which holds only in-frame ones; the method was immunoSEQ multiplex PCR. The sample has around 64,000 clones, roughly nine tenths seen once; the top ten hold around 5.1%. This record belongs to a study of control samples from healthy donors and cancer patients. This sequence was found in a man aged 60 to 75 with colorectal cancer. The chain links TRBV30 to TRBJ1-1; 8 nucleotides line up with TRBD1. Sequences were obtained from PBMCs. The CDR3: CAWRQGSTEAFF. The CDR3, as DNA: TGTGCCTGGCGACAGGGGAGCACTGAAGCTTTCTTT.